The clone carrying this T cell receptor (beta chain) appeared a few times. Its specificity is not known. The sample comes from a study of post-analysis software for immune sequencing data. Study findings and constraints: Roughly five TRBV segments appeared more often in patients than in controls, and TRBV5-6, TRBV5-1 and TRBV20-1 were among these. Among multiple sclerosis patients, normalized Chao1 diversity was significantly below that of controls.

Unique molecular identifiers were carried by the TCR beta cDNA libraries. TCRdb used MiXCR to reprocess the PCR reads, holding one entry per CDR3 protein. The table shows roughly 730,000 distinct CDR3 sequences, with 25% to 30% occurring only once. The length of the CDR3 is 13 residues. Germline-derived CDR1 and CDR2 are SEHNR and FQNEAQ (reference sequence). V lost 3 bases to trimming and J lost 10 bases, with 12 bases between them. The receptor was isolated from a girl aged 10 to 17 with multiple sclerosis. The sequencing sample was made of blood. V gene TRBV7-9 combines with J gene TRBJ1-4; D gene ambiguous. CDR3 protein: CASSFLHPGKLFF. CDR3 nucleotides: TGTGCCAGCAGCTTCCTCCATCCGGGAAAACTGTTTTTT. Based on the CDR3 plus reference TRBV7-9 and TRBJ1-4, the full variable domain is DTGVSQNPRHKITKRGQNVTFRCDPISEHNRLYWYRQTLGQGPEFLTYFQNEAQLEKSRLLSDRFSAERPKGSFSTLEIQRTEQGDSAMYLCASSFLHPGKLFFGSGTQLSVL.